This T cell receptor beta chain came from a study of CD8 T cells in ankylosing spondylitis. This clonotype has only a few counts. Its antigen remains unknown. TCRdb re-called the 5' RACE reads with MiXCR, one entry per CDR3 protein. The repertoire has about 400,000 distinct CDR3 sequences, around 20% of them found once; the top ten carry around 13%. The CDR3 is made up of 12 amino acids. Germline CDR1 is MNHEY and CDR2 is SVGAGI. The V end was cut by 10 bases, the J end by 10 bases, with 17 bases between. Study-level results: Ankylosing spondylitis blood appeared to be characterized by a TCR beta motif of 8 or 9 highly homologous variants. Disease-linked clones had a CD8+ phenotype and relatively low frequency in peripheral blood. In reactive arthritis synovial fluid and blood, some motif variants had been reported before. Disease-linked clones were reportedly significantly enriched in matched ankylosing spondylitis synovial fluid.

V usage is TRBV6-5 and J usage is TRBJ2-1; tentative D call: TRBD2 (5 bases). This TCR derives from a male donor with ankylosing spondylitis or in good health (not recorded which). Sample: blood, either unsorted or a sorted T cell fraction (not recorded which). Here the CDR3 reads CATTDGRGEQFF. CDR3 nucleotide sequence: TGTGCCACCACCGACGGCCGCGGGGAGCAGTTCTTC.